Each of the 4 T cell receptor beta chains below was sequenced from the same sample in a study of cytomegalovirus exposure and HLA in healthy donors. Primers for the PCR totalled 60 Vbeta and 13 Jbeta. Produced via immunoSEQ multiplex PCR; TCRdb's table is partial and in-frame only. The sample records 150,000 to 200,000 clones, about four fifths being singletons. The sequenced sample was PBMCs. The receptors were gathered from a female donor in good health and CMV-seronegative.

The chain carries TRBV25-1 and TRBJ2-1; D gene uncertain. Per germline, CDR1 MGHDK and CDR2 SYGVNS. V lost 4 bases to trimming and J lost 0 bases, with 10 bases between them. The CDR3 has 15 residues. The CDR3 nucleotides are TGTGCCAGCAGTGGCTACGAGAGCTCCTACAATGAGCAGTTCTTC. This encodes CASSGYESSYNEQFF. The entire variable domain, with the rest obtained from reference TRBV25-1 and TRBJ2-1, is as follows: EADIYQTPRYLVIGTGKKITLECSQTMGHDKMYWYQQDPGMELHLIHYSYGVNSTEKGDLSSESTVSRIRTEHFPLTLESARPSHTSQYLCASSGYESSYNEQFFGPGTRLTVL.

Comments on this clone: This same CDR3 is encoded by further DNA sequences in the sample. The rearrangement uses TRBV11-2 and TRBJ1-1; D is undetermined. Germline V CDR1 and CDR2: SGHAT, FQNNGV. Trimming shortened V by 1 base and J by 1 base, and 4 bases separated the two germline ends. The CDR3 spans 13 residues. The CDR3 nucleotides are TGTGCCAGCAGCTTAGGACAGAACACTGAAGCTTTCTTT. Amino acid sequence: CASSLGQNTEAFF.

This clone was counted between two and nine times. This chain links TRBV6-6 with TRBJ1-2; the match to TRBD1 covers 8 bases. Germline-derived CDR1 and CDR2 are MNHNY and SVGAGI (reference sequence). CDR3 length: 15 amino acids. With V trimmed by 0 bases and J by 5 bases, 5 bases remained unmatched. The CDR3 nucleotides are TGTGCCAGCAGTTACTCCCTGACAGGGGAGTATGGCTACACCTTC. Translated: CASSYSLTGEYGYTF.

The gene calls are TRBV7-9 and TRBJ2-1, with 11 bases matching TRBD2. This CDR3 is built from 16 residues. Germline V gene data show CDR1 as SEHNR and CDR2 as FQNEAQ (reference sequence). The V and J ends lost 4 bases and 5 bases, in that order; junction bases with no gene match: 7. The CDR3 here is CASSYTGTSGNNEQFF. In DNA form, the CDR3 reads TGTGCCAGCAGCTACACCGGGACTAGCGGCAACAATGAGCAGTTCTTC.